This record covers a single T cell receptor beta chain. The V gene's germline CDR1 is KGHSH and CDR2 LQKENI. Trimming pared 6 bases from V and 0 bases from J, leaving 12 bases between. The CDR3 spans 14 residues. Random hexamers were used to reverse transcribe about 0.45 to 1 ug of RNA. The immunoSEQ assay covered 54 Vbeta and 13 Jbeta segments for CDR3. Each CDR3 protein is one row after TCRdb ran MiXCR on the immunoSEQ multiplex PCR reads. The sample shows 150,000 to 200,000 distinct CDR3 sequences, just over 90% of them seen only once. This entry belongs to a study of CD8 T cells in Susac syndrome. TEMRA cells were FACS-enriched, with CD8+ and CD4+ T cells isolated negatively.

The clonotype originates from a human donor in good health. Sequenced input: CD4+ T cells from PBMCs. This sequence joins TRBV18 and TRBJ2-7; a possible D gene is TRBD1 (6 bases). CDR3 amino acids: CASSQGTASYEQYF. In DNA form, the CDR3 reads TGTGCCAGCTCCCAGGGGACGGCCTCCTACGAGCAGTACTTC. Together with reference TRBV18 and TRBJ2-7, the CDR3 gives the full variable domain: NAGVMQNPRHLVRRRGQEARLRCSPMKGHSHVYWYRQLPEEGLKFMVYLQKENIIDESGMPKERFSAEFPKEGPSILRIQQVVRGDSAAYFCASSQGTASYEQYFGPGTRLTVT.